A selection of T cell receptor beta chains follows, all from one sample in a study of regulatory T cells in long-lasting Graves disease. TCRdb analysed the multiplex PCR reads with MiXCR anew, one entry per CDR3 protein. The sample carries around 500,000 distinct CDR3 sequences, roughly 15% recorded once. The data were also submitted as part of a second study, on T cells in Graves' hyperthyroidism and ophthalmopathy.

This material consisted of peripheral blood mononuclear cells (PBMCs), taken at new diagnosis, from a patient treated with antithyroid drugs. The origin of the receptors is a middle-aged woman with Graves disease. Each CDR3 is given with its conserved first and last residue. The D gene is left open where the match is weak. Not all rows give a size; the values are once, few, many and, for expanded clones, a class.

cdr3_aa: CTRTEDGYTF
cdr3_nt: TGCACCAGGACCGAGGATGGCTACACCTTC
j_call: TRBJ1-2
v_call: TRBV20-1
clone_size: many
d_call: NA

cdr3_aa: CASSQDRAVNQPQHF
cdr3_nt: TGCGCCAGCAGCCAAGATCGGGCAGTAAATCAGCCCCAGCATTTT
j_call: TRBJ1-5
v_call: TRBV4-1
clone_size: NA
d_call: NA

cdr3_aa: CASSSHMNYEQYF
cdr3_nt: TGTGCCAGCAGTTCACACATGAACTACGAGCAGTACTTC
j_call: TRBJ2-7
v_call: TRBV28
clone_size: few
d_call: NA

cdr3_aa: CASSLRHLGTGELFF
cdr3_nt: TGTGCCAGCAGTTTAAGGCACCTGGGAACCGGGGAGCTGTTTTTT
j_call: TRBJ2-2
v_call: TRBV12-3/TRBV12-4
clone_size: many
d_call: NA

cdr3_aa: CASRFAGNPDTQYF
cdr3_nt: TGTGCCAGCCGCTTCGCCGGGAATCCAGATACGCAGTATTTT
j_call: TRBJ2-3
v_call: TRBV28
clone_size: many
d_call: NA

cdr3_aa: CSGTDSVAEAFF
cdr3_nt: TGCAGCGGGACGGACTCAGTCGCTGAAGCTTTCTTT
j_call: TRBJ1-1
v_call: TRBV29-1
clone_size: NA
d_call: NA

cdr3_aa: CASSLSVQGLQETQYF
cdr3_nt: TGCGCCAGCAGCTTGTCGGTCCAGGGGCTGCAAGAGACCCAGTACTTC
j_call: TRBJ2-5
v_call: TRBV5-1
clone_size: few
d_call: NA

cdr3_aa: CASSGGHVSMAEAFF
cdr3_nt: TGTGCCAGCTCCGGGGGGCACGTGAGCATGGCTGAAGCTTTCTTT
j_call: TRBJ1-1
v_call: TRBV18
clone_size: many
d_call: NA

cdr3_aa: CASSYQGVETQYF
cdr3_nt: TGCGCCAGCAGCTACCAGGGGGTGGAGACCCAGTACTTC
j_call: TRBJ2-5
v_call: TRBV5-1
clone_size: many
d_call: TRBD1

cdr3_aa: CSASTGPINQPQHF
cdr3_nt: TGCAGTGCTAGTACCGGTCCTATCAATCAGCCCCAGCATTTT
j_call: TRBJ1-5
v_call: TRBV20-1
clone_size: many
d_call: NA

cdr3_aa: CASSQDVAGGRKNIQYF
cdr3_nt: TGTGCCAGCAGCCAAGACGTAGCGGGGGGAAGAAAAAACATTCAGTACTTC
j_call: TRBJ2-4
v_call: TRBV3-1
clone_size: few
d_call: TRBD2

cdr3_aa: CASSPKGPQNTGELFF
cdr3_nt: TGTGCCAGCAGCCCAAAGGGGCCTCAGAACACCGGGGAGCTGTTTTTT
j_call: TRBJ2-2
v_call: TRBV7-3
clone_size: NA
d_call: NA

cdr3_aa: CASSFYTRGYNEQFF
cdr3_nt: TGTGCCAGCAGTTTCTACACTCGAGGCTACAATGAGCAGTTCTTC
j_call: TRBJ2-1
v_call: TRBV27
clone_size: many
d_call: NA

cdr3_aa: CASSSSNAGELFF
cdr3_nt: TGTGCCAGCAGCTCCTCAAATGCCGGGGAGCTGTTTTTT
j_call: TRBJ2-2
v_call: TRBV11-3
clone_size: many
d_call: NA

cdr3_aa: CASSFRGQGAEAFF
cdr3_nt: TGTGCCAGCAGCTTCAGGGGGCAAGGGGCTGAAGCTTTCTTT
j_call: TRBJ1-1
v_call: TRBV27
clone_size: NA
d_call: TRBD1

cdr3_aa: CASSSGLSGTDTQYF
cdr3_nt: TGCGCCAGCAGTTCAGGACTAAGCGGCACAGATACGCAGTATTTT
j_call: TRBJ2-3
v_call: TRBV5-1
clone_size: few
d_call: NA

cdr3_aa: CASSPGPHEQYF
cdr3_nt: TGTGCCAGCTCACCGGGGCCTCACGAGCAGTACTTC
j_call: TRBJ2-7
v_call: TRBV18
clone_size: many
d_call: NA

cdr3_aa: CASSPKGGRGGVDTQYF
cdr3_nt: TGTGCCAGCAGCCCTAAAGGTGGTCGGGGGGGCGTAGATACGCAGTATTTT
j_call: TRBJ2-3
v_call: TRBV7-2
clone_size: many
d_call: TRBD2

cdr3_aa: CASSPGQGLDTQYF
cdr3_nt: TGTGCCAGCTCACCGGGACAGGGGTTAGATACGCAGTATTTT
j_call: TRBJ2-3
v_call: TRBV18
clone_size: many
d_call: TRBD1

cdr3_aa: CASSRTGGESGNTIYF
cdr3_nt: TGCGCCAGCAGCAGGACAGGTGGAGAATCTGGAAACACCATATATTTT
j_call: TRBJ1-3
v_call: TRBV5-1
clone_size: NA
d_call: TRBD1

cdr3_aa: CASEGLAGGHGELFF
cdr3_nt: TGTGCCAGTGAGGGACTAGCGGGAGGTCACGGGGAGCTGTTTTTT
j_call: TRBJ2-2
v_call: TRBV2
clone_size: NA
d_call: TRBD2

cdr3_aa: CASSEVLSSGNTIYF
cdr3_nt: TGTGCCAGCAGTGAGGTACTGAGCTCTGGAAACACCATATATTTT
j_call: TRBJ1-3
v_call: TRBV6-1
clone_size: few
d_call: NA

cdr3_aa: CASKRGQNSGEKLFF
cdr3_nt: TGCGCCAGCAAGCGAGGTCAGAACTCTGGGGAAAAACTGTTTTTT
j_call: TRBJ1-4
v_call: TRBV10-2
clone_size: NA
d_call: NA

cdr3_aa: CASSYSTGGNYGYTF
cdr3_nt: TGTGCCAGCAGCTATTCGACAGGGGGTAACTATGGCTACACCTTC
j_call: TRBJ1-2
v_call: TRBV7-2
clone_size: many
d_call: TRBD1

cdr3_aa: CASSLARASSYEQYF
cdr3_nt: TGTGCCAGCAGCTTAGCCAGGGCCAGCTCCTACGAGCAGTACTTC
j_call: TRBJ2-7
v_call: TRBV11-1
clone_size: NA
d_call: NA

cdr3_aa: CASSAPGVGANVLTF
cdr3_nt: TGTGCCAGCAGCGCCCCAGGGGTTGGGGCCAACGTCCTGACTTTC
j_call: TRBJ2-6
v_call: TRBV9
clone_size: NA
d_call: NA

cdr3_aa: CASSFPGPGNTVYF
cdr3_nt: TGTGCCAGCAGCTTCCCGGGTCCTGGGAACACCGTATATTTT
j_call: TRBJ1-3
v_call: TRBV11-2
clone_size: few
d_call: NA

cdr3_aa: CSVERGPDYEQYF
cdr3_nt: TGCAGCGTTGAGAGGGGACCCGACTACGAGCAGTACTTC
j_call: TRBJ2-7
v_call: TRBV29-1
clone_size: NA
d_call: NA

cdr3_aa: CASSLGGEGTEAFF
cdr3_nt: TGTGCCAGCAGCTTGGGAGGGGAAGGAACTGAAGCTTTCTTT
j_call: TRBJ1-1
v_call: TRBV5-5
clone_size: many
d_call: NA

cdr3_aa: CSARPGTHNSPLHF
cdr3_nt: TGCAGTGCTAGACCCGGGACCCATAATTCACCCCTCCACTTT
j_call: TRBJ1-6
v_call: TRBV20-1
clone_size: many
d_call: NA

cdr3_aa: CSAGSATGFRNTEAFF
cdr3_nt: TGCAGTGCCGGATCCGCTACAGGGTTCAGAAACACTGAAGCTTTCTTT
j_call: TRBJ1-1
v_call: TRBV20-1
clone_size: NA
d_call: NA

cdr3_aa: CASSSTGTSSTNTEAFF
cdr3_nt: TGTGCCAGCAGCAGCACCGGGACATCCTCTACGAACACTGAGGCTTTCTTT
j_call: TRBJ1-1
v_call: TRBV5-4
clone_size: few
d_call: NA

cdr3_aa: CASSPQSGGRNEQYF
cdr3_nt: TGTGCCAGCAGCCCTCAATCCGGGGGGCGAAACGAGCAGTACTTC
j_call: TRBJ2-7
v_call: TRBV9
clone_size: many
d_call: NA

cdr3_aa: CSVEGLLQETQYF
cdr3_nt: TGCAGCGTTGAGGGACTCCTCCAAGAGACCCAGTACTTC
j_call: TRBJ2-5
v_call: TRBV29-1
clone_size: NA
d_call: NA

cdr3_aa: CASRRQGASTGELFF
cdr3_nt: TGTGCCAGTAGGAGACAGGGGGCAAGCACCGGGGAGCTGTTTTTT
j_call: TRBJ2-2
v_call: TRBV19
clone_size: few
d_call: TRBD1

cdr3_aa: CASSLGVTNTEAFF
cdr3_nt: TGTGCCAGCAGCTTGGGGGTAACGAACACTGAAGCTTTCTTT
j_call: TRBJ1-1
v_call: TRBV7-9
clone_size: many
d_call: NA

cdr3_aa: CSASPRGLRETQYF
cdr3_nt: TGCAGTGCTAGCCCCAGGGGGCTTAGAGAGACCCAGTACTTC
j_call: TRBJ2-5
v_call: TRBV20-1
clone_size: NA
d_call: TRBD1

cdr3_aa: CASSQPRTQGEDTEAFF
cdr3_nt: TGCGCCAGCAGCCAACCCAGGACGCAGGGAGAAGACACTGAAGCTTTCTTT
j_call: TRBJ1-1
v_call: TRBV4-1
clone_size: NA
d_call: NA

cdr3_aa: CASSYREASFWPQHF
cdr3_nt: TGTGCCAGCAGCTACCGAGAGGCTTCTTTTTGGCCCCAGCATTTT
j_call: TRBJ1-5
v_call: TRBV7-8
clone_size: NA
d_call: NA

cdr3_aa: CASSQRAKGYTF
cdr3_nt: TGTGCCAGCTCCCAGCGGGCGAAAGGCTACACCTTC
j_call: TRBJ1-2
v_call: TRBV28
clone_size: few
d_call: NA

cdr3_aa: CASSTRGYEQFF
cdr3_nt: TGTGCCAGCTCAACACGGGGGTATGAGCAGTTCTTC
j_call: TRBJ2-1
v_call: TRBV12-3/TRBV12-4
clone_size: few
d_call: NA

cdr3_aa: CSARERGAKAFF
cdr3_nt: TGCAGTGCTAGAGAAAGGGGTGCCAAAGCTTTCTTT
j_call: TRBJ1-1
v_call: TRBV20-1
clone_size: many
d_call: NA

cdr3_aa: CASSRRQGHEQFF
cdr3_nt: TGTGCCAGCAGCCGAAGACAGGGCCATGAGCAGTTCTTC
j_call: TRBJ2-1
v_call: TRBV6-1
clone_size: many
d_call: TRBD1

cdr3_aa: CASSVAAGGPTDTQYF
cdr3_nt: TGTGCCAGCAGCGTAGCGGCGGGGGGGCCGACAGATACGCAGTATTTT
j_call: TRBJ2-3
v_call: TRBV9
clone_size: few
d_call: TRBD2

cdr3_aa: CASSLVFGESPLHF
cdr3_nt: TGTGCCAGCAGCTTAGTGTTTGGGGAGTCACCCCTCCACTTT
j_call: TRBJ1-6
v_call: TRBV11-2
clone_size: few
d_call: NA

cdr3_aa: CASSSTDRGEKLFF
cdr3_nt: TGTGCCAGCAGCTCTACCGACAGGGGAGAAAAACTGTTTTTT
j_call: TRBJ1-4
v_call: TRBV7-9
clone_size: few
d_call: TRBD1

cdr3_aa: CASSLAGTSGDVRFNEQFF
cdr3_nt: TGTGCCAGCAGCTTAGCGGGGACTAGCGGGGACGTACGTTTCAATGAGCAGTTCTTC
j_call: TRBJ2-1
v_call: TRBV7-2
clone_size: many
d_call: TRBD2

cdr3_aa: CASSFRLAGGPETQYF
cdr3_nt: TGTGCCAGCAGTTTCAGACTAGCGGGGGGGCCGGAGACCCAGTACTTC
j_call: TRBJ2-5
v_call: TRBV6-9
clone_size: NA
d_call: TRBD2

cdr3_aa: CASTPRATQSPEAFF
cdr3_nt: TGTGCCAGCACCCCAAGGGCCACACAGTCCCCTGAAGCTTTCTTT
j_call: TRBJ1-1
v_call: TRBV11-3
clone_size: few
d_call: NA

cdr3_aa: CASGLGRASSSYEQYF
cdr3_nt: TGTGCCAGCGGTCTGGGCAGGGCGTCGAGCTCCTACGAGCAGTACTTC
j_call: TRBJ2-7
v_call: TRBV6-1
clone_size: NA
d_call: NA

cdr3_aa: CASTSGWSEQYF
cdr3_nt: TGTGCCAGCACCTCCGGGTGGAGCGAGCAGTACTTC
j_call: TRBJ2-7
v_call: TRBV2
clone_size: NA
d_call: NA

cdr3_aa: CASSLWKGGTGELFF
cdr3_nt: TGTGCCAGCAGTTTATGGAAGGGAGGAACCGGGGAGCTGTTTTTT
j_call: TRBJ2-2
v_call: TRBV27
clone_size: many
d_call: NA